The 17 T cell receptor beta chains in this list originate from one sample, sequenced in a study of blood T cell repertoires in COVID-19. Generated by immunoSEQ multiplex PCR, the TCRdb table keeps only in-frame clones and is missing some. The sample lists over 150,000 clones, about 86% occurring once. The source material was peripheral blood. The receptors derive from a woman in her seventies who had recovered from COVID-19.

This clone was seen once. Other DNA sequences in the sample encode the same CDR3. V and J are TRBV18 and TRBJ1-6; the match to TRBD1 covers 9 bases. This CDR3 comprises 17 residues. CDR1 KGHSH and CDR2 LQKENI come from the germline V gene. Trimming cost V 6 bases and J 0 bases; bases outside gene matches: 6. CDR3 region: CASSPGTGSSYNSPLHF. Here the CDR3 DNA reads TGTGCCAGCTCCCCCGGGACAGGGAGCTCCTATAATTCACCCCTCCACTTT.

The chain has TRBV27 and TRBJ2-5; a possible D gene is TRBD1 (5 bases). V was shortened by 4 bases and J by 5 bases, with 11 bases between the two germline ends. The germline V gene has CDR1 MNHEY and CDR2 SMNVEV (reference sequence). The CDR3 runs 13 residues. CDR3: CASSWGAGETQYF. The CDR3 bases are TGTGCCAGCAGTTGGGGCGCCGGGGAGACCCAGTACTTC.

The rearrangement joins TRBV18 to TRBJ1-5, with TRBD1 as a possible D gene (5 bases). Germline CDR1 and CDR2: KGHSH and LQKENI. With 2 bases removed from V and 4 bases from J, the gap between germline ends came to 15 bases. The CDR3 consists of 16 residues. CDR3 nucleotide sequence: TGTGCCAGCTCACCAGGGGCAGGTAATAGGAATCAGCCCCAGCATTTT. Amino acid sequence: CASSPGAGNRNQPQHF.

CDR3 coding DNA: TGTGCCAGCAGCTTAGGCGACACGGGAGCCGTGAATGAGCAGTTCTTC. Protein sequence: CASSLGDTGAVNEQFF. This chain connects TRBV7-8 to TRBJ2-1; possibly TRBD2 for D (6 bases). This CDR3 region has 16 residues. Germline V gene lookup returns CDR1 SGHVS and CDR2 FQNEAQ. V was trimmed by 1 base and J by 7 bases, leaving 17 bases between them.

This clone is a singleton in its sample. This chain uses TRBV30 with TRBJ1-6; no firm D call. The CDR3 is 13 residues long. V was cut by 2 bases and J by 5 bases, with 7 bases left in between. Per germline, CDR1 GTSNPN and CDR2 SVGIG (reference sequence). The CDR3 sequence is CAWSLSDNSPLHF. The CDR3 coding sequence is TGTGCCTGGAGTCTATCCGATAATTCACCCCTCCACTTT.

The rearrangement uses TRBV25-1 and TRBJ1-4, with unresolved D. V lost 5 bases, J lost 7 bases, and 20 bases lay in between. Germline V gene lookup returns CDR1 MGHDK and CDR2 SYGVNS. The CDR3 has 16 amino acids. CDR3 region: CASSTTRRGSGEKLFF. CDR3 nucleotide sequence: TGTGCCAGCAGTACCACGCGCCGGGGTAGTGGTGAAAAACTGTTTTTT.

The V call is TRBV5-1, the J call TRBJ2-1; maybe TRBD1 (6 bases). Germline CDR1 is SGHRS and CDR2 is YFSETQ. V was trimmed by 2 bases and J by 4 bases, leaving 16 bases between them. The CDR3 runs to 16 residues. The chain's CDR3 is CASSFDIGGQYNEQFF. Here the CDR3 DNA reads TGCGCCAGCAGCTTTGACATAGGGGGTCAATACAATGAGCAGTTCTTC. Full variable domain (remainder filled in from reference TRBV5-1 and TRBJ2-1): KAGVTQTPRYLIKTRGQQVTLSCSPISGHRSVSWYQQTPGQGLQFLFEYFSETQRNKGNFPGRFSGRQFSNSRSEMNVSTLELGDSALYLCASSFDIGGQYNEQFFGPGTRLTVL.

V gene TRBV6-5 combines with J gene TRBJ1-2; 7 bases match TRBD1. This CDR3 comprises 14 residues. V lost 6 bases and J lost 4; bases outside the gene matches: 8. The V gene's germline CDR1 is MNHEY and CDR2 SVGAGI. The CDR3 DNA reads TGTGCCAGCAGCCGAGGGACAGAAGCCTATGGCTACACCTTC. Protein product: CASSRGTEAYGYTF.

The rearrangement joins TRBV30 to TRBJ2-1; D uncertain. V lost 0 bases and J 8 bases, leaving 5 bases between the germline ends. Per the germline V gene, CDR1 is GTSNPN and CDR2 is SVGIG (reference sequence). The CDR3 is 11 amino acids. In DNA, the CDR3 is TGTGCCTGGAGTGTTACTTATGAGCAGTTCTTC. Translated: CAWSVTYEQFF.

This clone was observed once. Distinct nucleotide sequences in the sample also encode this CDR3. This rearrangement joins TRBV7-6 to TRBJ1-5; 7 bases are shared with TRBD1. V trimming: 5 bases; J trimming: 6 bases; junction bases outside the gene matches: 10. This CDR3 has 15 residues. Looked up from germline, CDR1 is SGHVS and CDR2 is FNYEAQ. The CDR3 sequence: CASSPGGQGGQPQHF. The CDR3 DNA follows: TGTGCCAGCAGCCCGGGGGGGCAGGGGGGTCAGCCCCAGCATTTT. The variable domain in full, completed from reference TRBV7-6 and TRBJ1-5, reads GAGVSQSPRYKVTKRGQDVALRCDPISGHVSLYWYRQALGQGPEFLTYFNYEAQQDKSGLPNDRFSAERPEGSISTLTIQRTEQRDSAMYRCASSPGGQGGQPQHFGDGTRLSIL.

The chain employs TRBV27 and TRBJ2-3; a possible D gene is TRBD2 (5 bases). Germline CDR1 MNHEY, CDR2 SMNVEV (reference sequence). V lost 1 base to trimming and J lost 2 bases, with 13 bases between them. This CDR3 is 16 amino acids long. As DNA, the CDR3 is TGTGCCAGCAGTTTATTTCGCCCGAGGGACACAGATACGCAGTATTTT. Protein product: CASSLFRPRDTDTQYF.

V gene TRBV19 combines with J gene TRBJ1-5; no clear D. Germline V gene lookup returns CDR1 LNHDA and CDR2 SQIVND (reference sequence). Trimming pared 7 bases from V and 0 bases from J, leaving 16 bases between. The CDR3 spans 16 residues. CDR3 bases: TGTGCCAGTACCGAAGTGGGAGGAAATAGCAATCAGCCCCAGCATTTT. Its translation is CASTEVGGNSNQPQHF.

Worth noting for this clone: This sample also contains other DNA sequences that code for the same CDR3. The rearrangement joins TRBV27 to TRBJ2-7, with 9 positions matching TRBD1. The trim removed 3 bases at V and 2 bases at J, leaving 2 bases unmatched. The CDR3 covers 14 residues. Germline assignment: CDR1 MNHEY and CDR2 SMNVEV (reference sequence). The CDR3 protein is CASSFGQGTYEQYF. As DNA, the CDR3 is TGTGCCAGCAGTTTCGGACAGGGGACCTACGAGCAGTACTTC.

This clone was counted between two and nine times. CDR3 sequence: CASSPRARGAQGTGELFF. CDR3 nucleotides: TGTGCCAGCAGCCCCCGGGCGCGGGGGGCCCAGGGAACCGGGGAGCTGTTTTTT. The gene calls are TRBV11-3 and TRBJ2-2, with TRBD2 matching 8 bases. After removal of 5 bases from V and 5 bases from J, the junction contained 16 bases not matched to a gene. There are 18 residues in the CDR3. The germline CDR1 and CDR2 sequences are SGHNT and YENEEA.

The chain couples TRBV6-1 to TRBJ1-1; TRBD1 matches at 8 bases. CDR3 size: 15 residues. V shed 5 bases, J shed 3 bases, and the junction held 8 bases outside the gene matches. Germline-derived CDR1 and CDR2 are MNHNS and SASEGT. The CDR3 sequence is CASSSQGAGDTEAFF. The DNA for the CDR3 is TGTGCCAGCAGTTCCCAGGGGGCTGGGGACACTGAAGCTTTCTTT.

This clone turned up a few times. CDR3 bases: TGTGCCAGCAGCGCTACCGGGACAGGCACCTACGAGCAGTACTTC. Translated, it gives CASSATGTGTYEQYF. V is TRBV6-5 and J is TRBJ2-7; TRBD1 agrees at 8 bases. CDR1 and CDR2 from the germline V gene are MNHEY and SVGAGI. V dropped 6 bases and J dropped 2; count of bases not matched to a gene: 9. The length of the CDR3 is 15 residues.

The sample holds a few counts of this clone. This chain uses TRBV9 with TRBJ2-1; 13 nucleotides line up with TRBD2. This CDR3 spans 14 amino acids. The junction had 7 bases not matched to a gene; V was cut back by 4 bases and J by 12 bases. CDR1 SGDLS and CDR2 YYNGEE come from the germline V gene. The CDR3 DNA reads TGTGCCAGCAGCAAAAGACTAGCGGGGGGCACGCAGTTCTTC. Protein product: CASSKRLAGGTQFF. Complete variable domain (other parts from reference TRBV9 and TRBJ2-1): DSGVTQTPKHLITATGQRVTLRCSPRSGDLSVYWYQQSLDQGLQFLIQYYNGEERAKGNILERFSAQQFPDLHSELNLSSLELGDSALYFCASSKRLAGGTQFFGPGTRLTVL.